The 16 T cell receptor beta chains presented below share a single source sample, sequenced in a study of T cell responses to AZD1222 COVID-19 vaccine (TCRdb year 2021). This specimen's time point label, interpreted: baseline before first vaccination. The library was built by means of the immunoSEQ multiplex PCR assay. In TCRdb, the immuneACCESS table is reduced to in-frame sequences with V and J assigned. These tables do not hold every clone; where another copy was compared, an unresolved V gene accounts for under half, and the others remain unexplained. Recorded for this sample are about 130,000 clones; roughly 87% of them occurred a single time. The ten largest make up over 1.2% of the sample. The sequences come from peripheral blood, collected on day 0 of AZD1222 vaccination. The receptors here all came from an adult in good health.

V is TRBV12-3 or TRBV12-4 and J is TRBJ1-2; D uncertain. V gave up 5 bases and J gave up 5 bases, with 9 bases separating them. There are 12 residues in the CDR3. Here the CDR3 DNA reads TGTGCCAGCAGTCTAATAACTTATGGCTACACCTTC. Translation gives CASSLITYGYTF.

V gene TRBV29-1 combines with J gene TRBJ2-7, with D unclear. Germline lookup yields CDR1 SQVTM and CDR2 ANQGSEA. The germline V and J ends were trimmed by 5 bases and 12 bases, with 17 bases remaining between them. The CDR3 has 11 amino acids. CDR3 sequence: CSVIDNRLVYF. The CDR3 bases are TGCAGCGTTATAGATAACAGATTGGTGTACTTC.

The chain has TRBV30 and TRBJ2-7; TRBD1 aligns across 7 bases. This CDR3 is 11 amino acids long. The germline gives CDR1 GTSNPN, CDR2 SVGIG (reference sequence). The junction had 0 bases not matched to a gene; V was cut back by 5 bases and J by 2 bases. The CDR3 coding sequence is TGTGCCTGGGGGACAGCCTACGAGCAGTACTTC. This codes for CAWGTAYEQYF.

The V gene is TRBV29-1, the J gene TRBJ1-2, with a weak D call TRBD1 (5 bases). V dropped 2 bases and J dropped 7 bases, with 11 bases sitting between them. CDR3 length equals 12 residues. Germline V gene lookup returns CDR1 SQVTM and CDR2 ANQGSEA. The DNA of the CDR3 is TGCAGCGTTGAAATTGGGGGGGGTGGCTACACCTTC. Its translation: CSVEIGGGGYTF.

V and J are TRBV3-1 (or the pseudogene TRBV3-2) and TRBJ2-2; the match to TRBD2 covers 11 bases. This CDR3 region has 17 residues. Germline V gene data show CDR1 as LGHDT and CDR2 as YNNKEL (reference sequence). Trimming removed 2 bases from V and 1 base from J; junction bases left unmatched: 3. Here the CDR3 DNA reads TGTGCCAGCAGCCAACGGCTAGCGGGGGGGAACACCGGGGAGCTGTTTTTT. Translated: CASSQRLAGGNTGELFF.

The genes are TRBV4-3 and TRBJ2-3; 10 bases map to TRBD1. CDR3 size: 16 residues. Trimming cost V 2 bases and J 4 bases; bases outside gene matches: 6. Germline CDR1 LGHNA, CDR2 YSLEER. CDR3 DNA sequence: TGCGCCAGCAGCCAAAAAGCCGGGACAGGGGCAGATACGCAGTATTTT. Translating it yields CASSQKAGTGADTQYF.

This sequence joins TRBV7-2 and TRBJ1-5, with D possibly TRBD1 on 6 matching bases. Trimming shortened V by 1 base and J by 2 bases, and 6 bases separated the two germline ends. The CDR3 covers 14 residues. Germline lookup yields CDR1 SGHTA and CDR2 FQGNSA. The CDR3 DNA reads as TGTGCCAGCAGCTTAGGGACAGGCAATCAGCCCCAGCATTTT. It yields the protein CASSLGTGNQPQHF.

This chain uses TRBV7-2 with TRBJ1-2, with a tentative D call TRBD1 (5 bases). Looked up from germline, CDR1 is SGHTA and CDR2 is FQGNSA. The CDR3 sequence is 14 residues long. Trimming took off 3 bases at V and 4 bases at J, with 12 bases between the two ends. CDR3 loop: CASSFGQGLYGYTF. The CDR3 nucleotides are TGTGCCAGCAGCTTTGGTCAGGGACTCTATGGCTACACCTTC.

The chain employs TRBV4-1 and TRBJ2-7, with 13 bases matching TRBD2. CDR3 length: 18 residues. With V trimmed by 4 bases and J by 0 bases, 9 bases remained unmatched. Germline assignment: CDR1 MGHRA and CDR2 YSYEKL. CDR3 bases: TGCGCCAGCAGCCCCTCGGGACTAGCGGGGAAGAGCTCCTACGAGCAGTACTTC. Protein: CASSPSGLAGKSSYEQYF.

The rearrangement uses TRBV6-5 and TRBJ2-6; D ambiguous. This CDR3 spans 15 amino acids. Trimming cost V 7 bases and J 0 bases, with 10 bases left between them. Germline lookup yields CDR1 MNHEY and CDR2 SVGAGI. CDR3 in DNA: TGTGCCAGCATATCTGCCCCCTCTGGGGCCAACGTCCTGACTTTC. It yields the protein CASISAPSGANVLTF.

The genes are TRBV6-5 and TRBJ2-5, with D maybe TRBD1 (5 bases). V was clipped by 0 bases and J by 9 bases, with 14 bases between them. The CDR3 is 14 amino acids. Germline CDR1 and CDR2: MNHEY and SVGAGI. CDR3 amino acids: CASSYSPAGLAQYF. CDR3 coding DNA: TGTGCCAGCAGTTACTCCCCGGCAGGGTTGGCCCAGTACTTC.

This chain links TRBV28 with TRBJ1-4, with D perhaps matching TRBD1 (5 bases). This CDR3 spans 14 amino acids. The germline V and J ends were trimmed by 3 bases and 2 bases, with 7 bases remaining between them. In germline, CDR1 is MDHEN, CDR2 SYDVKM. Here the CDR3 DNA reads TGTGCCAGCAGTTTCGGGGGGACTAATGAAAAACTGTTTTTT. It is translated as CASSFGGTNEKLFF.

The V and J genes are TRBV19 and TRBJ1-5, with 8 bases identical to TRBD1. V trimming: 3 bases; J trimming: 6 bases; junction bases outside the gene matches: 4. The CDR3 consists of 14 residues. CDR1 and CDR2 from the germline V gene are LNHDA and SQIVND (reference sequence). CDR3 coding DNA: TGTGCCAGTAGTATCCCACAGGGGGGTCAGCCCCAGCATTTT. Translating it yields CASSIPQGGQPQHF.

The DNA for the CDR3 is TGTGCCAGCAGCGACCGACTGGATGAAAAACTGTTTTTT. It is translated as CASSDRLDEKLFF. The rearrangement uses TRBV9 and TRBJ1-4; D not resolved. The CDR3 extends over 13 amino acids. V lost 3 bases to trimming and J lost 6 bases, with 9 bases between them. CDR1 and CDR2 from the germline V gene are SGDLS and YYNGEE. Full variable domain (remainder filled in from reference TRBV9 and TRBJ1-4): DSGVTQTPKHLITATGQRVTLRCSPRSGDLSVYWYQQSLDQGLQFLIQYYNGEERAKGNILERFSAQQFPDLHSELNLSSLELGDSALYFCASSDRLDEKLFFGSGTQLSVL.

The V gene is TRBV5-5, the J gene TRBJ1-6; 9 bases agree with TRBD1. The CDR3 contains 16 residues. V lost 4 bases, J lost 10 bases, and 12 bases stayed unmatched. CDR1 is SGHKS, CDR2 YYEKEE, per germline (reference sequence). The CDR3 spells CASSSTGQGQYSPLHF. For the CDR3, the DNA is TGTGCCAGCAGCAGCACTGGACAGGGGCAGTACTCACCCCTCCACTTT.

This clone has just one count. The rearrangement links TRBV4-1 to TRBJ1-2; D remains unclear. Germline CDR1 is MGHRA and CDR2 is YSYEKL. This CDR3 contains 15 residues. V lost 2 bases, J lost 4 bases, and 14 bases lay in between. CDR3 region: CASSQQIDQFYGYTF. The CDR3 bases are TGCGCCAGCAGCCAACAAATCGACCAGTTCTATGGCTACACCTTC.